This T cell receptor (beta chain) was identified during a study of control samples from healthy donors and cancer patients. This clone was counted a single time. The CDR3 is 15 residues long. Germline V gives CDR1 WSHSY, CDR2 SAAADI. V gave up 5 bases and J gave up 0 bases, with 12 bases separating them. Here immunoSEQ multiplex PCR was the method, and the copy in TCRdb shows in-frame clones only, minus some. The sample holds 160,000 or so clones, over 90% seen once. The source of this sequence is a man between 45 and 60 years old in good health. Sequenced input: blood. The chain recombines TRBV10-2 with TRBJ2-3; tentatively, D is TRBD1 (5 bases). The CDR3 sequence: CASSTRVLSTDTQYF. The CDR3 region has the DNA TGCGCCAGCAGTACCAGGGTTCTTAGCACAGATACGCAGTATTTT.